This TCR beta chain was retrieved from a study of T-cell reconstitution after alpha-beta-depleted transplantation in children. Germline assignment: CDR1 SGHAT and CDR2 FQNNGV. Trimming cost V 7 bases and J 6 bases; bases outside gene matches: 4. The CDR3 contains 12 residues. Overall study findings and caveats: It was newly produced T cells that mostly accounted for T-cell counts and diversity one year after transplant. After transplant, high TCRbeta diversity at day 60 in some patients arose from surviving recipient T cells and thymic progenitors. Reported findings indicate that, about two months after transplant, alpha-beta T cells came from several hundred expanded clones, which were derived from non-depleted graft cells.

Library preparation (for TCRbeta) was performed with unique molecular identifiers. TCRdb recomputed calls from the PCR reads with MiXCR, one row per CDR3 protein. This sample has around 450,000 distinct CDR3 sequences; roughly two fifths occur once, and the top ten carry roughly 27%. In its sample, this clonotype was seen many times. Antigen unknown. The receptor was derived from a girl aged 2 to 10 with aplastic anemia, due to receive a stem cell transplant. V gene TRBV11-2 combines with J gene TRBJ2-3; 7 bases agree with TRBD2. The sequenced sample was PBMCs, obtained before TCRalphabeta/CD19-depleted stem cell transplant. For the CDR3, the DNA is TGTGCCAGCACCCCCGGGGGGGATACGCAGTATTTT. Residues: CASTPGGDTQYF.